Given below is one T cell receptor beta chain in context. The antigen is undetermined. Regarding treatment: roughly 18 received Ad26.COV2.S at low or high dose, single or two shots; roughly 5 received placebo; per-sample allocation not given. Each sample was drawn 63 days after the first injection (of vaccine or placebo). Assay used: immunoSEQ multiplex PCR; TCRdb lists only in-frame clones, some missing. The sample consists of about half a million clones, roughly nine tenths of them appearing once. The data are from a study of Ad26.COV2.S vaccination and SARS-CoV-2 variants. Looking at the study overall: Vaccine-arm donor from the placebo-controlled COV1001 Ad26.COV2.S trial. Intramuscular Ad26.COV2.S at 5x10^10 or 1x10^11 viral particles.

Study results and limitations: Vaccine recipients and placebo recipients showed similar non-spike TCR breadth. Spike-specific responses of CD8+ and CD4+ T cells were reported to display substantial breadth after vaccination.

Germline V gene data show CDR1 as GTSNPN and CDR2 as SVGIG (reference sequence). This CDR3 comprises 14 residues. V was pared by 2 bases and J by 7 bases, with 15 bases between. This specimen was peripheral blood, taken in a trial of Ad26.COV2.S vaccine versus placebo. The receptor was derived from a person between 18 and 59 years old who received the Ad26.COV2.S COVID-19 vaccine or a placebo. The rearrangement joins TRBV30 to TRBJ1-5, with D possibly being TRBD1 (5 bases). CDR3 protein: CAWSYGLGAQPQHF. The CDR3 DNA sequence: TGTGCCTGGAGTTATGGGTTAGGGGCCCAGCCCCAGCATTTT.